This TCR beta chain was sequenced in a study of cytotoxic CD8 clonotypes in ibrutinib-treated CLL. About the study: Among responders, approximately 24 were partial and 2 complete; after median 68 months, around 14 stayed remitted and roughly 12 progressed. Study-wide results and limits: Clonality (at baseline) was higher than in age-matched healthy donors and tracked circulating CD8+ T-cell counts.

V gave up 4 bases and J gave up 5 bases, with 14 bases separating them. Germline values: CDR1 MGHDK, CDR2 SYGVNS. The CDR3 runs 14 residues. Deep sequencing aimed at 1 in 200,000 to 1 in 1 million T cells' resolution. Only in-frame clones appear in the TCRdb table, and some are missing; sequencing was by immunoSEQ multiplex PCR. The sample lists over 65,000 clones, roughly 83% occurring once. In regard to this clone: What it binds is not known.

This rearrangement joins TRBV25-1 to TRBJ2-5, with D perhaps matching TRBD2 (6 bases). This specimen consisted of PBMCs, obtained after 12 months of ibrutinib treatment. The TCR was taken from a human donor with chronic lymphocytic leukemia. CDR3 nucleotides: TGTGCCAGCAGTGCAACGGGAGCTGGGGAGACCCAGTACTTC. Amino acids: CASSATGAGETQYF.